These 30 T cell receptor beta chains were sequenced from one sample in a study of blood T cells in healthy people across ages. Alongside a J-beta primer mix, a sample-barcoded 5' primer served in a second PCR lasting about 7 to 12 cycles. TCRdb re-derived calls from the 5' RACE reads in MiXCR, one entry per CDR3 protein. This table has approximately 810,000 distinct CDR3 sequences, approximately 35% appearing once. Sequencing was performed on blood. All receptors derive from a man aged 18-30 years in good health.

The chain links TRBV25-1 to TRBJ1-1; D gene uncertain. This CDR3 region has 16 residues. With 0 bases removed from V and 8 bases from J, the gap between germline ends came to 19 bases. Germline loops: CDR1 MGHDK, CDR2 SYGVNS. CDR3 DNA sequence: TGTGCCAGCAGTGAATATAGCGCCAGAGGGCGGCACGAAGCTTTCTTT. Protein product: CASSEYSARGRHEAFF.

The sample holds a few counts of this clonotype. The chain combines TRBV6-5 with TRBJ1-1; D is unclear. This CDR3 has 13 residues. CDR1 is MNHEY and CDR2 is SVGAGI in the germline V gene. V lost 8 bases and J 3 bases, leaving 13 bases between the germline ends. CDR3 in amino acids: CASLRDEHTEAFF. As DNA, the CDR3 is TGTGCCAGCCTACGGGATGAGCACACTGAAGCTTTCTTT.

This clonotype occurred once. This rearrangement joins TRBV5-6 to TRBJ2-7; the D gene is possibly TRBD2 (5 bases). The CDR3 contains 18 residues. Trimming removed 0 bases at V and 7 bases at J, with 26 bases between. CDR1 is SGHDT, CDR2 YYEEEE, per germline. The CDR3 DNA follows: TGTGCCAGCAGCTTGGAGAAGGGAGCCCGGCTCTCCTACAATGAGCAGTACTTC. It specifies CASSLEKGARLSYNEQYF.

The chain has TRBV7-2 and TRBJ2-5, with D perhaps TRBD2 (5 bases). V lost 5 bases and J lost 3, with 13 bases in between. This CDR3 is built from 14 residues. Germline CDR1 SGHTA, CDR2 FQGNSA. CDR3 DNA sequence: TGTGCCAGCAGCCGAGGGCTAGTAGAAGAGACCCAGTACTTC. It encodes CASSRGLVEETQYF.

The rearrangement joins TRBV5-6 to TRBJ2-4; TRBD1 agrees at 9 bases. This CDR3 has 14 amino acids. CDR1 is SGHDT and CDR2 is YYEEEE in the germline V gene. The J segment lost 13 bases and the V segment lost 4 bases, leaving 12 bases of the junction unmatched. The CDR3 DNA reads as TGTGCCAGCAGCACTGGACAGGGGCGGCAGGAGCAGTACTTC. This codes for CASSTGQGRQEQYF.

This clonotype was observed a handful of times. The V call is TRBV20-1, the J call TRBJ2-5, with 9 bases that match TRBD2. The CDR3 covers 15 residues. V shed 2 bases, J shed 1 base, and the junction held 5 bases outside the gene matches. CDR1 and CDR2 from the germline V gene are DFQATT and SNEGSKA (reference sequence). The CDR3 loop reads CSARPSGTPQETQYF. CDR3 sequence (DNA): TGCAGTGCTAGACCTAGCGGGACCCCCCAAGAGACCCAGTACTTC.

The chain couples TRBV27 to TRBJ1-1; D is unclear. The CDR3 contains 12 residues. CDR1 and CDR2 (germline): MNHEY, SMNVEV (reference sequence). V lost 3 bases, J lost 6 bases, and 8 bases lay in between. The CDR3 region is CASSFNGAEAFF. CDR3 in DNA: TGTGCCAGCAGTTTTAACGGAGCTGAAGCTTTCTTT.

This clonotype turned up a few times. A read error may be the cause here, since a much bigger clone is one base away. The V gene is TRBV5-1, the J gene TRBJ2-3; D may be TRBD2 (7 bases). Germline CDR1 SGHRS, CDR2 YFSETQ. The CDR3 extends over 16 amino acids. V dropped 4 bases and J dropped 7 bases, with 22 bases sitting between them. CDR3 amino acids: CASSRDGGGLGNTQYF. DNA for the CDR3: TGCGCCAGCAGCCGAGATGGCGGGGGCCTAGGGAATACGCAGTATTTT.

The chain links TRBV20-1 to TRBJ2-1; TRBD2 aligns across 7 bases. V trimming: 1 base; J trimming: 1 base; junction bases outside the gene matches: 4. Germline CDR1 is DFQATT and CDR2 is SNEGSKA (reference sequence). The CDR3 consists of 15 residues. The CDR3 DNA is TGCAGTGCTAGAGCGGGGAGGGTATCCTACAATGAGCAGTTCTTC. It encodes CSARAGRVSYNEQFF.

The V gene is TRBV20-1, the J gene TRBJ1-1, with 7 bases aligning to TRBD1. Germline CDR1 DFQATT, CDR2 SNEGSKA (reference sequence). Trimming cost V 5 bases and J 3 bases; bases outside gene matches: 9. CDR3 length: 14 amino acids. The CDR3 region is CSAPTGTADTEAFF. DNA for the CDR3: TGCAGTGCTCCGACCGGGACAGCGGACACTGAAGCTTTCTTT.

On this clonotype itself: Compared with germline, one end of the junction differs, possibly owing to a read error. The rearrangement joins TRBV28 to TRBJ2-1, with D perhaps assigned TRBD1 or TRBD2 (5 bases each). The CDR3 sequence is 13 residues long. CDR1 is MDHEN, CDR2 SYDVKM, per germline. This CDR3 reads CASGALDYNERYF. For the CDR3, the DNA is TGTGCCAGCGGGGCTCTAGACTACAATGAGCGGTACTTC.

This clonotype was recorded only once. V usage is TRBV11-2 and J usage is TRBJ2-3; perhaps TRBD2 as D (6 bases). The V gene's germline CDR1 is SGHAT and CDR2 FQNNGV. The V end lost 5 bases, the J end lost 4 bases, and 16 bases lay between the germline ends. This CDR3 contains 15 residues. CDR3 protein: CASSRLVGSADTQYF. CDR3 coding DNA: TGTGCCAGCAGCCGACTAGTGGGTAGTGCAGATACGCAGTATTTT. Using reference TRBV11-2 and TRBJ2-3 for the parts outside the CDR3, the full variable domain is EAGVAQSPRYKIIEKRQSVAFWCNPISGHATLYWYQQILGQGPKLLIQFQNNGVVDDSQLPKDRFSAERLKGVDSTLKIQPAKLEDSAVYLCASSRLVGSADTQYFGPGTRLTVL.

The sample holds many counts of this clonotype. This chain uses TRBV20-1 with TRBJ1-4, with TRBD1 as a possible D gene (6 bases). This CDR3 contains 13 residues. Germline V lookup: CDR1 DFQATT, CDR2 SNEGSKA (reference sequence). Trimming cost V 6 bases and J 8 bases, with 16 bases left between them. Written as DNA, the CDR3 is TGCAGTGCGCCACAGGGTTCTGGAGAAAAACTGTTTTTT. Protein product: CSAPQGSGEKLFF.

V usage is TRBV15 and J usage is TRBJ1-2, with D possibly TRBD1 on 5 matching bases. Deletions cut 0 bases from V and 1 base from J, with 15 bases between. The CDR3 is 17 amino acids. Per germline, CDR1 LNHNV and CDR2 YYDKDF (reference sequence). CDR3 nucleotides: TGTGCCACCAGCAGAGAGACGGGACGGAGAGTTAACTATGGCTACACCTTC. It codes for CATSRETGRRVNYGYTF.

The rearrangement joins TRBV29-1 to TRBJ1-2; 9 bases are shared with TRBD1. Germline lookup yields CDR1 SQVTM and CDR2 ANQGSEA. V shed 3 bases and J 4 bases; nucleotides not matched to a gene: 9. The CDR3 spans 15 residues. The CDR3 DNA follows: TGCAGCGTTGATGTTGTGAACAGGGGGCTCTATGGCTACACCTTC. It encodes CSVDVVNRGLYGYTF.

This clonotype was observed a handful of times. A junction boundary mismatches the germline segment, possibly from a read error. The V call is TRBV5-1, the J call TRBJ1-5; D is uncertain. This CDR3 has 15 residues. CDR1 is SGHRS, CDR2 YFSETQ, per germline. CDR3 residues: CASSLVSGLNQPRHF. The CDR3 DNA is TGCGCCAGCAGCTTGGTGTCGGGTCTCAATCAGCCCCGGCATTTT.

V gene TRBV19 combines with J gene TRBJ2-5; no firm D call. Germline lookup yields CDR1 LNHDA and CDR2 SQIVND (reference sequence). The CDR3 extends over 13 amino acids. V was cut by 4 bases and J by 12 bases, with 18 bases left in between. In DNA form, the CDR3 reads TGTGCCAGTAGTAGTTCCACAGTCGGTCAAGAGTACTTC. This codes for CASSSSTVGQEYF.

J is TRBJ1-1 and V is TRBV10-3, with TRBD1 identical over 8 bases. The junction had 6 bases not matched to a gene; V was cut back by 6 bases and J by 3 bases. The CDR3 runs to 14 residues. Germline V CDR1 and CDR2: ENHRY, SYGVKD. The CDR3: CAIRGQVMDTEAFF. CDR3 in DNA: TGTGCCATCAGGGGACAGGTCATGGACACTGAAGCTTTCTTT.

This clonotype was detected many times. The chain is built from TRBV4-1 and TRBJ2-1; no definite D call. This CDR3 spans 13 amino acids. CDR1 and CDR2 from the germline V gene are MGHRA and YSYEKL. V was trimmed by 1 base and J by 7 bases, leaving 8 bases between them. The CDR3 sequence: CASSQGLVNEQFF. CDR3 nucleotides: TGCGCCAGCAGCCAAGGTTTGGTGAATGAGCAGTTCTTC.

In this sample, this clonotype turned up a few times. The V gene is TRBV20-1, the J gene TRBJ2-4; 11 bases align to TRBD2. The CDR3 loop spans 14 amino acids. CDR1 and CDR2 (germline): DFQATT, SNEGSKA (reference sequence). Losses at the gene ends were 5 bases for V and 6 bases for J; bases not matched to a gene: 6. The CDR3 DNA follows: TGCAGTGCTTTTAGCGGGGGGGGTCCAAACATTCAGTACTTC. Amino acid sequence: CSAFSGGGPNIQYF.

Remarks on this clonotype: One junction end disagrees with the germline gene, perhaps due to a read error. The chain recombines TRBV4-3 with TRBJ2-3; a weak D match, TRBD2 (7 bases). Germline values: CDR1 LGHNA, CDR2 YSLEER. This CDR3 contains 17 residues. The CDR3 DNA reads TGCGCCAGCAGCCAAGATAGGCGGGGGCCCCTCGCAGATACGCAGTGTTTT. Translating it yields CASSQDRRGPLADTQCF.

J is TRBJ2-1 and V is TRBV25-1; tentative D call: TRBD1 (5 bases). The CDR3 consists of 14 residues. Germline CDR1 is MGHDK and CDR2 is SYGVNS. Trimming stripped 6 bases from V and 7 bases from J, with 16 bases between. The CDR3 is CASRGRVLGNEQFF. The CDR3 DNA reads as TGTGCCAGCAGAGGCAGGGTCCTTGGGAATGAGCAGTTCTTC. The whole variable domain, filled in from reference TRBV25-1 and TRBJ2-1, reads EADIYQTPRYLVIGTGKKITLECSQTMGHDKMYWYQQDPGMELHLIHYSYGVNSTEKGDLSSESTVSRIRTEHFPLTLESARPSHTSQYLCASRGRVLGNEQFFGPGTRLTVL.

The chain recombines TRBV2 with TRBJ1-5; tentative D call: TRBD1 (6 bases). Trimming removed 6 bases at V and 0 bases at J, with 9 bases between. The length of the CDR3 is 14 residues. Per germline, CDR1 SNHLY and CDR2 FYNNEI. The CDR3 sequence is CASRGTNSNQPQHF. The CDR3 nucleotides are TGTGCCAGCAGAGGGACAAATAGCAATCAGCCCCAGCATTTT.

The gene calls are TRBV11-3 and TRBJ2-1; possibly TRBD1 or TRBD2 for D (5 bases each). The CDR3 totals 14 residues. V shed 5 bases and J shed 9 bases, with 17 bases lying between them. The germline CDR1 and CDR2 sequences are SGHNT and YENEEA. In nucleotides, the CDR3 is TGTGCCAGCAGCCCCCAGGGACGGCTCGGTGAGCAGTTCTTC. Residues: CASSPQGRLGEQFF.

This clonotype was detected a few times. One end of the junction varies from germline; a read error may be responsible. The CDR3 DNA sequence: TGCGCCAGCAGCACAGGACAGGAGAACACTGAGGCTTTCTTT. Protein: CASSTGQENTEAFF. The chain carries TRBV5-1 and TRBJ1-1; 7 bases map to TRBD1. Germline V lookup: CDR1 SGHRS, CDR2 YFSETQ. CDR3 length: 14 amino acids.

This clonotype was observed at least ten times. V and J are TRBV6-6 and TRBJ2-5; a possible D gene is TRBD1 (5 bases). The germline V and J ends were trimmed by 6 bases and 2 bases, with 22 bases remaining between them. CDR3 length: 17 amino acids. In germline, CDR1 is MNHNY, CDR2 SVGAGI (reference sequence). This chain's CDR3 is CASSRDSNPIIQETQYF. The CDR3 nucleotides are TGTGCCAGCAGCCGTGACAGCAACCCCATCATTCAAGAGACCCAGTACTTC.

The CDR3 DNA reads TGTGCCAGCAGTACTAGCGCCAAAAACATTCAGTACTTC. It is translated as CASSTSAKNIQYF. The chain is built from TRBV12-3 or TRBV12-4 and TRBJ2-4; possible D gene TRBD2, 6 bases. Between the trimmed V and J ends, which lost 5 bases and 1 base, there was a span of 6 bases. This CDR3 region has 13 residues.

V gene TRBV10-3 combines with J gene TRBJ2-5; 14 bases agree with TRBD2. The CDR3 contains 15 residues. V was pared by 9 bases and J by 3 bases, with 6 bases of the junction left unmatched. From germline, CDR1 is ENHRY and CDR2 SYGVKD. The CDR3 DNA reads TGTGCCATAGGGACTAGCGGGGGAAGAGAAGAGACCCAGTACTTC. Its protein is CAIGTSGGREETQYF.

As to this clonotype: The junction departs from germline at one end; a sequencing error may be responsible. The V call is TRBV14, the J call TRBJ2-1; D is uncertain. The end of the DNA aligns better with TRBJ2-7, so the J call may be wrong. The germline V gene has CDR1 SGHDN and CDR2 FVKESK. The CDR3 length is 13 residues. CDR3 loop: CAGSQVPGNEQYF. The CDR3 region has the DNA TGTGCCGGCAGCCAAGTCCCAGGAAATGAGCAGTACTTC.

This clonotype has just a few counts. J is TRBJ1-2 and V is TRBV19, with D tentatively TRBD1 (6 bases). V gave up 6 bases and J gave up 7 bases, with 18 bases separating them. Germline values: CDR1 LNHDA, CDR2 SQIVND (reference sequence). This CDR3 has 14 amino acids. The CDR3 here is CASSLGRGFSGYTF. In DNA, the CDR3 is TGTGCCAGTAGCCTGGGCAGGGGATTCTCTGGCTACACCTTC.